A selection of T cell receptor beta chains follows, all from one sample in a study of early T cells in non-severe SARS-CoV-2 infection. TCRdb used MiXCR to reprocess the 5' RACE reads, holding one entry per CDR3 protein. The sample lists some 61,000 distinct CDR3 sequences, around 10% seen once, with roughly 4% in the top ten. Here the sequenced sample was whole blood, taken at baseline. The receptors stem from an adult who was a healthcare worker with PCR-confirmed SARS-CoV-2 infection or an uninfected control (not recorded which). The CDR3 runs from the conserved cysteine through the conserved F or W. A D gene is named only where the DNA matches it firmly. For some rows the clone size is stated as once, few or many, or as a class when expanded; others skip it.

CASSPRRAYNHEQYF | TGTGCCAGCTCACCCCGGCGGGCCTACAACCACGAGCAGTACTTC | TRBV18 | - | TRBJ2-7 | many
CASSSASLAVNYGYTF | TGTGCCAGCAGTTCCGCCTCCTTGGCGGTCAACTATGGCTACACCTTC | TRBV6-5 | - | TRBJ1-2 | -
CASSFLTSGSYNEQFF | TGTGCCAGCAGCTTCCTTACTAGCGGCTCCTACAATGAGCAGTTCTTC | TRBV7-8 | TRBD2 | TRBJ2-1 | few
CASSLTGQGLGGEKLFF | TGTGCCAGCAGTCTCACGGGACAGGGGCTGGGAGGTGAAAAACTGTTTTTT | TRBV28 | TRBD1 | TRBJ1-4 | many
CASSLPPGTGIHEQYF | TGCGCCAGCAGCCTCCCCCCCGGGACAGGCATCCACGAGCAGTACTTC | TRBV4-1 | TRBD1 | TRBJ2-7 | many
CSARDFSTGGLQPQHF | TGCAGTGCTAGAGATTTTTCGACAGGGGGTCTACAGCCCCAGCATTTT | TRBV20-1 | TRBD1 | TRBJ1-5 | -
CASSSDNTYEQYF | TGCGCCAGCAGTTCGGACAATACCTACGAGCAGTACTTC | TRBV5-1 | - | TRBJ2-7 | few
CASSLRADTQYF | TGTGCCAGCAGCCTAAGGGCAGATACGCAGTATTTT | TRBV11-2 | - | TRBJ2-3 | few
CASSPYSGSSDTQYF | TGTGCCAGCAGCCCTTACAGCGGGAGTTCAGATACGCAGTATTTT | TRBV7-9 | TRBD2 | TRBJ2-3 | many
CASSDPVPPGGNEQFF | TGTGCCAGCAGTGACCCTGTCCCACCCGGAGGCAATGAGCAGTTCTTC | TRBV6-1 | - | TRBJ2-1 | few
CATSDPSRGSGRPPNTEELFF | TGTGCCACCAGTGATCCAAGCCGGGGTAGCGGGAGGCCTCCGAACACCGAGGAGCTGTTTTTT | TRBV24-1 | TRBD2 | TRBJ2-2 | -
CASSQGSTISGNTIYF | TGTGCCAGCAGCCAAGGATCTACAATCTCTGGAAACACCATATATTTT | TRBV14 | - | TRBJ1-3 | -
CASSMITGTAYEQYF | TGTGCCAGTAGTATGATTACCGGGACAGCCTACGAGCAGTACTTC | TRBV19 | TRBD1 | TRBJ2-7 | once
CASSSLDRAGFEQYF | TGTGCCAGCAGTTCCTTGGACAGGGCGGGATTCGAGCAGTACTTC | TRBV6-6 | TRBD1 | TRBJ2-7 | many
CASSIMEYNEQFF | TGTGCCAGTAGTATCATGGAATACAATGAGCAGTTCTTC | TRBV19 | - | TRBJ2-1 | -
CASSWTVRTSDGYTF | TGTGCCAGCAGCTGGACAGTCCGGACGTCTGATGGCTACACCTTC | TRBV5-5 | - | TRBJ1-2 | many
CASSTINEQFF | TGTGCCAGCAGTACCATCAATGAGCAGTTCTTC | TRBV2 | - | TRBJ2-1 | few
CATSDQGAGNEQFF | TGTGCCACCAGTGATCAGGGGGCAGGGAATGAGCAGTTCTTC | TRBV24-1 | TRBD1 | TRBJ2-1 | few
CASRASGTSSTDTQYF | TGTGCCAGTCGGGCTAGCGGGACGTCTAGCACAGATACGCAGTATTTT | TRBV2 | TRBD2 | TRBJ2-3 | few
CASSPDRGHMNTEAFF | TGCGCCAGCAGCCCGGACCGGGGCCACATGAACACTGAAGCTTTCTTT | TRBV5-1 | - | TRBJ1-1 | -
CASSFRDRSYNEQFF | TGTGCCAGCAGCTTCCGGGACAGGTCCTACAATGAGCAGTTCTTC | TRBV7-9 | TRBD1 | TRBJ2-1 | many
CASSLWGGANSPLHF | TGTGCCAGCAGTTTATGGGGGGGTGCTAATTCACCCCTCCACTTT | TRBV28 | - | TRBJ1-6 | few
CASSPQASGGADTQYF | TGTGCCAGCTCACCACAGGCTAGCGGGGGCGCAGATACGCAGTATTTT | TRBV18 | TRBD2 | TRBJ2-3 | few
CASSPPGGGYEQYF | TGTGCCAGCAGCCCCCCTGGGGGGGGCTACGAGCAGTACTTC | TRBV7-9 | TRBD2 | TRBJ2-7 | many
CSAPGQGAYNEQFF | TGCAGCGCGCCGGGACAGGGAGCCTACAATGAGCAGTTCTTC | TRBV29-1 | TRBD1 | TRBJ2-1 | -
CASSLSRDEQFF | TGTGCCAGCAGCTTAAGTAGAGATGAGCAGTTCTTC | TRBV7-3 | - | TRBJ2-1 | few